These 25 T cell receptor beta chains share one sample of origin, sequenced in a study of cytomegalovirus exposure and HLA in healthy donors. The study ran its PCR with 60 Vbeta and 13 Jbeta primers. Sequencing used immunoSEQ multiplex PCR; TCRdb keeps in-frame clones, though not all of them. The data show 120,000 to 150,000 clones, with 60% to 80% seen just once and 4% to 6% held by the top ten. The sequenced sample consisted of PBMCs. Every receptor here comes from a woman in her forties or fifties in good health and CMV-seronegative.

The chain couples TRBV7-6 to TRBJ2-1; 11 bases match TRBD2. The ends lost 2 bases at V and 4 bases at J; junction bases unmatched: 7. The CDR3 covers 17 residues. Germline V gene data show CDR1 as SGHVS and CDR2 as FNYEAQ. The CDR3 loop reads CASSLPLTSGTYNEQFF. The DNA of the CDR3 is TGTGCCAGCAGCTTACCCCTGACTAGCGGGACTTACAATGAGCAGTTCTTC.

This chain connects TRBV19 to TRBJ1-2; 9 bases align to TRBD1. V was pared by 5 bases and J by 3 bases, with 10 bases of the junction left unmatched. The germline V gene has CDR1 LNHDA and CDR2 SQIVND (reference sequence). This CDR3 is built from 16 residues. The CDR3: CASSPSGTGPYYGYTF. The CDR3 DNA follows: TGTGCCAGTAGTCCATCCGGGACAGGGCCCTACTATGGCTACACCTTC.

The chain employs TRBV10-1 and TRBJ2-7; 9 nucleotides line up with TRBD2. CDR1 and CDR2 from the germline V gene are WNHNN and SYGVQD (reference sequence). The CDR3 spans 13 residues. The V gene end was trimmed by 10 bases and the J gene end by 3 bases; junction bases not matched to a gene: 7. The CDR3 coding sequence is TGCGCCATACCAAGACTAGCGGACTACGAGCAGTACTTC. This encodes CAIPRLADYEQYF.

The chain joins TRBV18 to TRBJ1-2, with D maybe TRBD1 (5 bases). V was cut by 4 bases and J by 3 bases, with 15 bases left in between. The germline V gene has CDR1 KGHSH and CDR2 LQKENI. The CDR3 consists of 15 residues. CDR3 amino acids: CASSQTDAIYYGYTF. The CDR3, as DNA: TGTGCCAGCTCACAGACAGACGCTATCTACTATGGCTACACCTTC.

CDR3 in amino acids: CASSPTSGGLEETQYF. DNA for the CDR3: TGTGCCAGCAGCCCTACCAGCGGGGGGCTTGAAGAGACCCAGTACTTC. This chain connects TRBV2 to TRBJ2-5; TRBD2 matches at 9 bases. Trimming at V came to 6 bases and at J to 3 bases, leaving 11 bases not matched to a gene. CDR1 is SNHLY and CDR2 is FYNNEI in the germline V gene. The CDR3 runs to 16 residues.

The chain recombines TRBV9 with TRBJ2-1; 11 bases fit TRBD2. From germline, CDR1 is SGDLS and CDR2 YYNGEE. Trimming at V came to 4 bases and at J to 2 bases, leaving 5 bases not matched to a gene. This CDR3 comprises 16 residues. CDR3 DNA sequence: TGTGCCAGCAGCTTACTTAGCGGGGGGGCCTACAATGAGCAGTTCTTC. Translating it yields CASSLLSGGAYNEQFF.

The table lists this clone with a count of one. The chain combines TRBV6-5 with TRBJ2-1; 9 bases agree with TRBD1. Germline CDR1 is MNHEY and CDR2 is SVGAGI. V was pared by 2 bases and J by 6 bases, with 5 bases of the junction left unmatched. The CDR3 consists of 15 residues. CDR3 coding DNA: TGTGCCAGCAGTTACGGGGACAGGGCGGTCAATGAGCAGTTCTTC. Translation gives CASSYGDRAVNEQFF.

In its sample, this clone was seen once. The V call is TRBV7-9, the J call TRBJ1-1; a weak D match, TRBD1 (6 bases). The germline V gene has CDR1 SEHNR and CDR2 FQNEAQ (reference sequence). The V and J ends lost 5 bases and 4 bases respectively, with 11 bases between them. The length of the CDR3 is 13 residues. The DNA for the CDR3 is TGTGCCAGCAGCGCCACAGGGACCACTGAAGCTTTCTTT. This translates into CASSATGTTEAFF.

The genes are TRBV11-2 and TRBJ1-6; D is uncertain. Germline CDR1 SGHAT, CDR2 FQNNGV. CDR3 length: 14 amino acids. The V end lost 0 bases, the J end lost 7 bases, and 7 bases lay between the germline ends. In DNA form, the CDR3 reads TGTGCCAGCAGCTTAGAAGGAGAAAATTCACCCCTCCACTTT. It yields the protein CASSLEGENSPLHF.

This chain uses TRBV4-2 with TRBJ1-4, with TRBD1 identical over 8 bases. Looked up from germline, CDR1 is LGHNA and CDR2 is YNFKEQ. Trimming cost V 4 bases and J 7 bases; bases outside gene matches: 5. CDR3 size: 14 residues. The CDR3 nucleotides are TGTGCCAGCAGCCCCCGGACAGGGAGTGAAAAACTGTTTTTT. This codes for CASSPRTGSEKLFF.

V gene TRBV5-4 combines with J gene TRBJ1-6; 7 nucleotides match TRBD1. The germline CDR1 and CDR2 sequences are SGHNT and YYREEE (reference sequence). Losses at the gene ends were 3 bases for V and 6 bases for J; bases not matched to a gene: 9. This CDR3 comprises 16 residues. The CDR3 loop reads CASSSTRGGSNSPLHF. CDR3 DNA sequence: TGTGCCAGCAGCTCCACAAGAGGGGGCAGTAATTCACCCCTCCACTTT.

The chain couples TRBV6-5 to TRBJ2-6, with D uncertain. V shed 6 bases and J shed 1 base, with 10 bases lying between them. Germline V CDR1 and CDR2: MNHEY, SVGAGI. This CDR3 comprises 15 residues. The CDR3 region is CASRTTWSGANVLTF. CDR3 bases: TGTGCCAGCAGAACCACATGGTCTGGGGCCAACGTCCTGACTTTC.

Notes on this clone: Sequence at one end of the junction differs from germline and may be a read error. The gene calls are TRBV7-7 and TRBJ2-1, with TRBD1 matching 8 bases. The CDR3 runs to 17 residues. From germline, CDR1 is SSHAT and CDR2 FNYEAQ (reference sequence). This CDR3 is CASSSRTGRVSYNEQFF. CDR3 bases: TGTGCTAGCAGCTCCCGGACAGGGCGAGTCTCCTACAATGAGCAGTTCTTC.

The chain recombines TRBV6-6 with TRBJ2-1, with D possibly being TRBD2 (5 bases). CDR1 MNHNY and CDR2 SVGAGI come from the germline V gene (reference sequence). Trimming left V 0 bases short and J 9 bases short, with 9 bases between. This CDR3 is built from 13 residues. CDR3 bases: TGTGCCAGCAGTTACTCGTCGGGGTCTGAGCAGTTCTTC. It yields the protein CASSYSSGSEQFF.

This chain uses TRBV4-1 with TRBJ2-2, with TRBD1 matching 7 bases. Per the germline V gene, CDR1 is MGHRA and CDR2 is YSYEKL. V shed 4 bases and J 7 bases; nucleotides not matched to a gene: 18. The length of the CDR3 is 18 residues. The CDR3 loop reads CASSLYAGQVDRVGELFF. DNA for the CDR3: TGCGCCAGCAGCCTTTACGCTGGACAGGTAGACAGGGTCGGGGAGCTGTTTTTT.

The V gene is TRBV19, the J gene TRBJ2-2; 12 bases align to TRBD2. The CDR3 extends over 16 amino acids. Trimming took 2 bases from V and 6 from J; bases not matched to a gene: 4. CDR1 is LNHDA, CDR2 SQIVND, per germline (reference sequence). This CDR3 reads CASSIRLAGVPGELFF. The CDR3 bases are TGTGCCAGTAGTATAAGACTAGCGGGGGTGCCCGGGGAGCTGTTTTTT.

The table lists this clone with a few counts. V and J are TRBV2 and TRBJ1-4, with D unclear. V gave up 7 bases and J gave up 4 bases, with 10 bases separating them. CDR3 length equals 13 residues. Germline V gene sequence: CDR1 SNHLY, CDR2 FYNNEI. The CDR3 is CASTGSLNEKLFF. CDR3 nucleotides: TGTGCCAGCACGGGAAGTCTTAATGAAAAACTGTTTTTT.

Concerning this clone: One junction end disagrees with the germline gene, perhaps due to a read error. V is TRBV7-7 and J is TRBJ1-1; 9 positions match TRBD1. The CDR3 consists of 14 residues. Germline V gene sequence: CDR1 SSHAT, CDR2 FNYEAQ (reference sequence). CDR3 coding DNA: TGTGCTAGCAGCCCTTTGACAGGGGGTACTGAAGCTTTCTTT. Its protein is CASSPLTGGTEAFF.

V usage is TRBV6-1 and J usage is TRBJ2-5; TRBD2 is a possible D gene (6 bases). CDR1 MNHNS and CDR2 SASEGT come from the germline V gene. There are 13 residues in the CDR3. With 11 bases removed from V and 5 bases from J, the gap between germline ends came to 18 bases. This chain's CDR3 is CAGRRREVETQYF. In DNA, the CDR3 is TGTGCCGGCCGAAGGAGGGAGGTCGAGACCCAGTACTTC.

This clone was seen a few times. This chain joins TRBV4-3 and TRBJ2-7; 8 nucleotides match TRBD1. The CDR3 spans 15 residues. V dropped 1 base and J dropped 2; count of bases not matched to a gene: 4. Germline CDR1 is LGHNA and CDR2 is YSLEER. CDR3 DNA: TGCGCCAGCAGCCAAGTTGCAGGGGGCCCCTACGAGCAGTACTTC. This codes for CASSQVAGGPYEQYF.

This chain connects TRBV6-5 to TRBJ2-7, with D possibly being TRBD1 (6 bases). V lost 2 bases to trimming and J lost 3 bases, with 11 bases between them. This CDR3 is built from 14 residues. CDR1 and CDR2 (germline): MNHEY, SVGAGI. The CDR3 reads CASSYTTGLYEQYF. CDR3 coding DNA: TGTGCCAGCAGTTACACCACAGGGCTCTACGAGCAGTACTTC.

This clone came up a few times. V and J are TRBV5-1 and TRBJ2-7, with TRBD2 matching 11 bases. CDR1 and CDR2 (germline): SGHRS, YFSETQ. The CDR3 sequence is 16 residues long. J gave up 2 bases and V 0 bases, and 4 bases lay outside the gene matches. CDR3 residues: CASSLGELAGAYEQYF. CDR3 nucleotides: TGCGCCAGCAGCTTGGGTGAACTAGCGGGGGCCTACGAGCAGTACTTC.

This chain joins TRBV30 and TRBJ1-5, with 7 bases fitting TRBD1. The germline gives CDR1 GTSNPN, CDR2 SVGIG (reference sequence). Germline trimming cut 3 bases from V and 4 bases from J; bases unmatched to any gene: 6. The CDR3 sequence is 14 residues long. CDR3 loop: CAWSADRNNQPQHF. The CDR3 DNA is TGTGCCTGGAGCGCGGACAGGAATAATCAGCCCCAGCATTTT.

The chain combines TRBV5-4 with TRBJ2-1; TRBD1 aligns across 8 bases. Germline trimming cut 4 bases from V and 9 bases from J; bases unmatched to any gene: 6. The CDR3 extends over 13 amino acids. Germline lookup yields CDR1 SGHNT and CDR2 YYREEE (reference sequence). The CDR3 DNA follows: TGTGCCAGCAGCCTTCAGGGGGCGGGTGAGCAGTTCTTC. Protein sequence: CASSLQGAGEQFF.

The chain uses TRBV2 and TRBJ1-2; TRBD1 aligns across 8 bases. The CDR3 consists of 16 residues. Germline V gives CDR1 SNHLY, CDR2 FYNNEI. V gave up 2 bases and J gave up 0 bases; unmatched junction bases: 5. CDR3 protein: CASSEQGALTNYGYTF. The CDR3 region has the DNA TGTGCCAGCAGTGAACAGGGGGCCTTAACTAACTATGGCTACACCTTC.